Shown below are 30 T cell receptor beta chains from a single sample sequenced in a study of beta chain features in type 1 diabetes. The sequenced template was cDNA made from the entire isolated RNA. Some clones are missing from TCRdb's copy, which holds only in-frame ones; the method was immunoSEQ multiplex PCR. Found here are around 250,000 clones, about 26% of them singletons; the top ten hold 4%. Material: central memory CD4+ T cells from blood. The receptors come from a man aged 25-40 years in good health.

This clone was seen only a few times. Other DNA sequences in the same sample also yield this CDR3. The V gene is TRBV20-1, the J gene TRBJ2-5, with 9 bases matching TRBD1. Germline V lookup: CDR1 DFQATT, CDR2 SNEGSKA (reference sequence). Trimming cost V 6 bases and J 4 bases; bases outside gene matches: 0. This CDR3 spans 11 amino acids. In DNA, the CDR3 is TGCAGTGCGACAGGGGGAGAGACCCAGTACTTC. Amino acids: CSATGGETQYF.

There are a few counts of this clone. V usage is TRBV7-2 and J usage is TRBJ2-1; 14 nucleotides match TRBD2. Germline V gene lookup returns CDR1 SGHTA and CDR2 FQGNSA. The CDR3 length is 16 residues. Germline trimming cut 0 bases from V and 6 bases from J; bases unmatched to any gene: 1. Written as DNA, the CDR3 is TGTGCCAGCAGCTTAGCGGGACTAGCGGGAGTCAATGAGCAGTTCTTC. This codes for CASSLAGLAGVNEQFF.

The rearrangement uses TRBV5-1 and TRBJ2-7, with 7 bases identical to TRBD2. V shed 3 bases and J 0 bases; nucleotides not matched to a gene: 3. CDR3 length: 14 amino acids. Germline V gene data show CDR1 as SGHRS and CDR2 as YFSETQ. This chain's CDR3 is CASSSGGSSYEQYF. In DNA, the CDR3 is TGCGCCAGCAGCTCTGGCGGGAGCTCCTACGAGCAGTACTTC. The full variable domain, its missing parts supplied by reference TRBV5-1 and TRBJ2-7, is KAGVTQTPRYLIKTRGQQVTLSCSPISGHRSVSWYQQTPGQGLQFLFEYFSETQRNKGNFPGRFSGRQFSNSRSEMNVSTLELGDSALYLCASSSGGSSYEQYFGPGTRLTVT.

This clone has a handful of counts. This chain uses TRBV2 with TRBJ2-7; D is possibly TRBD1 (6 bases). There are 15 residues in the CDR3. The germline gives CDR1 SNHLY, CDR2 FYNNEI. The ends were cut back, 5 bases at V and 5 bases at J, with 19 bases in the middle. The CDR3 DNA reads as TGTGCCAGCAGTTCCCGCGGCAGGGGAGCGGACGAGCAGTACTTC. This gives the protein CASSSRGRGADEQYF.

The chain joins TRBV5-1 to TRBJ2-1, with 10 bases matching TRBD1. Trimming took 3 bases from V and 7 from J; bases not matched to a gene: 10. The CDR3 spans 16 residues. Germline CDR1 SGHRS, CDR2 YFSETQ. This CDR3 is CASSSAAGTGVNEQFF. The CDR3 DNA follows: TGCGCCAGCAGCTCGGCCGCCGGGACAGGGGTGAATGAGCAGTTCTTC.

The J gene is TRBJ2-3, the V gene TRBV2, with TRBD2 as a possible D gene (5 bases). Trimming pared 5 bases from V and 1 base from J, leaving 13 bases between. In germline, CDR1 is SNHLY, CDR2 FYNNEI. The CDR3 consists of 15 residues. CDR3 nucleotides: TGTGCCAGCAGTAAATCCGGGAAGGGCACAGATACGCAGTATTTT. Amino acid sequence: CASSKSGKGTDTQYF.

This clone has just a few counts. The CDR3 reads CASSWSYPGTGGGYTF. As DNA, the CDR3 is TGTGCCAGCAGCTGGAGCTACCCCGGGACAGGGGGAGGCTACACCTTC. The chain carries TRBV5-6 and TRBJ1-2, with TRBD1 identical over 11 bases. CDR3 length: 16 amino acids. Germline CDR1 and CDR2: SGHDT and YYEEEE. Trimming cost V 3 bases and J 8 bases; bases outside gene matches: 12.

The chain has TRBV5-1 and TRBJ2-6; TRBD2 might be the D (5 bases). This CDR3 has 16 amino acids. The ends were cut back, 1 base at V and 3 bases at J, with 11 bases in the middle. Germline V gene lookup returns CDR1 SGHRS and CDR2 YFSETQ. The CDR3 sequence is CASSLPVGNGANVLTF. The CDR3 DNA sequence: TGCGCCAGCAGCTTGCCGGTCGGGAATGGGGCCAACGTCCTGACTTTC.

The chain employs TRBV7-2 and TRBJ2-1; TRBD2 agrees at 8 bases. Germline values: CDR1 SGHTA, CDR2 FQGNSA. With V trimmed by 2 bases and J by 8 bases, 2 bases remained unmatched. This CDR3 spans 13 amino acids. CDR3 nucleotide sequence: TGTGCCAGCAGCTTACAGCGGGAGTATGAGCAGTTCTTC. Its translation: CASSLQREYEQFF.

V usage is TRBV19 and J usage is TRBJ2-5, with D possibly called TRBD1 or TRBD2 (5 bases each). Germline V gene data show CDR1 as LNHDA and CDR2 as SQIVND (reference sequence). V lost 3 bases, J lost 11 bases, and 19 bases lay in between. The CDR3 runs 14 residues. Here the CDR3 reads CASSMTPFQGEQYF. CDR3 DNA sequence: TGTGCCAGTAGTATGACACCCTTTCAAGGGGAGCAGTACTTC. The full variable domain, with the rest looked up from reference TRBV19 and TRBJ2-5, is DGGITQSPKYLFRKEGQNVTLSCEQNLNHDAMYWYRQDPGQGLRLIYYSQIVNDFQKGDIAEGYSVSREKKESFPLTVTSAQKNPTAFYLCASSMTPFQGEQYFGPGTRLLVL.

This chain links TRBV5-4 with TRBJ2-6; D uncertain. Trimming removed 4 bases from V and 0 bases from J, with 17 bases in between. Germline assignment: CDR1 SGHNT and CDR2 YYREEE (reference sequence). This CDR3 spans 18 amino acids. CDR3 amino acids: CASSPPPGRVSGANVLTF. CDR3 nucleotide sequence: TGTGCCAGCAGCCCCCCTCCAGGCCGAGTCTCTGGGGCCAACGTCCTGACTTTC.

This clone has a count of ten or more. CDR3 nucleotide sequence: TGTGCCACCAGCCCGCGGGGCGGGGAGCAGTTCTTC. Amino acid sequence: CATSPRGGEQFF. This chain links TRBV15 with TRBJ2-1, with D perhaps TRBD2 (6 bases). V was trimmed by 5 bases and J by 10 bases, leaving 12 bases between them. The germline V gene encodes CDR1 LNHNV and CDR2 YYDKDF (reference sequence). The CDR3 consists of 12 residues.

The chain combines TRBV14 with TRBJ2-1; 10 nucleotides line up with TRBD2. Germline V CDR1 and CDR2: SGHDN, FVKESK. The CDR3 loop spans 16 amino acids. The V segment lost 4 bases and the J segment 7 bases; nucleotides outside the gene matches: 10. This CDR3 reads CASSPLGLAGVNEQFF. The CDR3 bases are TGTGCCAGCAGCCCCCTCGGGCTAGCGGGAGTGAATGAGCAGTTCTTC.

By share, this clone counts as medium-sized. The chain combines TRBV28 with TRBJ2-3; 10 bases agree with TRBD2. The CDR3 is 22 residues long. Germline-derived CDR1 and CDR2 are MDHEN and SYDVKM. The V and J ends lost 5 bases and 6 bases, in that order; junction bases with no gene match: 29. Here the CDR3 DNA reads TGTGCCAGCAGTCCCCGCCGCTGGACAGAGAAAGAGCGGGAGGGCCCAGGGGATACGCAGTATTTT. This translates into CASSPRRWTEKEREGPGDTQYF.

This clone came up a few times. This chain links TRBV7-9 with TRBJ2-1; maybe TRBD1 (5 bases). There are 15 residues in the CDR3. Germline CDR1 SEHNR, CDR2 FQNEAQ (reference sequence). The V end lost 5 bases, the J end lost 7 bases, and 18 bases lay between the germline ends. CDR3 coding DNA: TGTGCCAGCAGCGAATCCGACAGTTTTCGGAATGAGCAGTTCTTC. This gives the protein CASSESDSFRNEQFF.

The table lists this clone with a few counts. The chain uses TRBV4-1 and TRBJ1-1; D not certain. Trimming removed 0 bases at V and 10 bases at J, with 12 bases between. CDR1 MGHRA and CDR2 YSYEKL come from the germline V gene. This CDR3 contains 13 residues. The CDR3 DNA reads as TGCGCCAGCAGCCAAGATCATGGGCGGGGAGCTTTCTTT. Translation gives CASSQDHGRGAFF.

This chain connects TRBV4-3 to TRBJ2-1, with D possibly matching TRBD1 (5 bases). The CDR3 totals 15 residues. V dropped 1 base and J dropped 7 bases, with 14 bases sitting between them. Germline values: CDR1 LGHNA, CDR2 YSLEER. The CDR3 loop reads CASSQATTVGNEQFF. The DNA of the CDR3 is TGCGCCAGCAGCCAAGCCACGACAGTGGGGAATGAGCAGTTCTTC.

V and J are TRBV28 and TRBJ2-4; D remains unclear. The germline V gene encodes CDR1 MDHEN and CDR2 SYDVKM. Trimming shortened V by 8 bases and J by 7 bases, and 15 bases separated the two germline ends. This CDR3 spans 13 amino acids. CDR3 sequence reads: CASDSVRTNIQYF. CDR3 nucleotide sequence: TGTGCCAGCGACTCAGTTAGGACGAACATTCAGTACTTC.

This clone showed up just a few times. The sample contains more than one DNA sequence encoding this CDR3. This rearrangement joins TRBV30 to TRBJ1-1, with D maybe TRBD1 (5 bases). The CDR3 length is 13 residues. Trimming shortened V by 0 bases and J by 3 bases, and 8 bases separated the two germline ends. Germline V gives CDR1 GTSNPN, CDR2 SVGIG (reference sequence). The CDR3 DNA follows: TGTGCCTGGAGTGTACGGGGGGACACTGAAGCTTTCTTT. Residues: CAWSVRGDTEAFF.

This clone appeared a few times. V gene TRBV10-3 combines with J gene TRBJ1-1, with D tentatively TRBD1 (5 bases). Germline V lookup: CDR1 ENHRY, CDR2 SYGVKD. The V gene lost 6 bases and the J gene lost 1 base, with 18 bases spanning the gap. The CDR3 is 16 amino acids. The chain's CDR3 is CAIRGTDGVTNTEAFF. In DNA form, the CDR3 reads TGTGCCATCAGGGGGACCGACGGCGTTACGAACACTGAAGCTTTCTTT.

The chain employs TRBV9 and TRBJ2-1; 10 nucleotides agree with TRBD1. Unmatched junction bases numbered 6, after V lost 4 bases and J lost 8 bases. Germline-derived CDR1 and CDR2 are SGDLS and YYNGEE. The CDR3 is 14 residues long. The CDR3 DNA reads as TGTGCCAGCAGCCCAGGGGGGACAGGGGATGAGCAGTTCTTC. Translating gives CASSPGGTGDEQFF.

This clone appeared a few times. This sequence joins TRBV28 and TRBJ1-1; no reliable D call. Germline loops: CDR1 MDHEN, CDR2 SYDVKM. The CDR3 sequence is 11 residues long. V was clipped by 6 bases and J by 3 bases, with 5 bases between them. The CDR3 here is CASRQDTEAFF. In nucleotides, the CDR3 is TGTGCCAGCAGGCAGGACACTGAAGCTTTCTTT.

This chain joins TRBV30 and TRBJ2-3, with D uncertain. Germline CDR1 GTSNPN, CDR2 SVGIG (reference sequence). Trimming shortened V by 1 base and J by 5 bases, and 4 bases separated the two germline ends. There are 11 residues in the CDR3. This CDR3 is CAWSDRDTQYF. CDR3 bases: TGTGCCTGGAGTGATCGAGATACGCAGTATTTT.

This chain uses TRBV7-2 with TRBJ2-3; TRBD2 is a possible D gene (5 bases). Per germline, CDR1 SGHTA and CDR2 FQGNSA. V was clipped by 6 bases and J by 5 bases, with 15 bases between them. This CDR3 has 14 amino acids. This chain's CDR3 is CASSLAAGRDTQYF. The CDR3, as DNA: TGTGCCAGCAGTCTAGCCGCTGGGAGAGATACGCAGTATTTT.

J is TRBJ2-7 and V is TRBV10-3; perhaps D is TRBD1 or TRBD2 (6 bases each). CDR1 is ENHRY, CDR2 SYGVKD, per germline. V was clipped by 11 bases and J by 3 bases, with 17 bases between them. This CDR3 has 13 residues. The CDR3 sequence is CASRARDNYEQYF. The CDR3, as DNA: TGTGCCTCCAGGGCGCGGGACAACTACGAGCAGTACTTC.

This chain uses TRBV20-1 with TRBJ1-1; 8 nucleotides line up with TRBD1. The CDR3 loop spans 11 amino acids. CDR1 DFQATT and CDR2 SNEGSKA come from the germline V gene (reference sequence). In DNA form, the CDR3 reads TGCAGCGCAGGGGGCAGAACTGAAGCTTTCTTT. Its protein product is CSAGGRTEAFF.

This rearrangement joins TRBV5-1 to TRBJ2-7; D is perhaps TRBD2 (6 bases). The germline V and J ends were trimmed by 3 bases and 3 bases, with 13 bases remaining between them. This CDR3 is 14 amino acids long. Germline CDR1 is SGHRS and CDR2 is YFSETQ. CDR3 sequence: CASSSGDRLYEQYF. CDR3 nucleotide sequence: TGCGCCAGCAGCTCGGGGGACCGGCTCTACGAGCAGTACTTC. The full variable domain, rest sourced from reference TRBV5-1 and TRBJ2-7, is KAGVTQTPRYLIKTRGQQVTLSCSPISGHRSVSWYQQTPGQGLQFLFEYFSETQRNKGNFPGRFSGRQFSNSRSEMNVSTLELGDSALYLCASSSGDRLYEQYFGPGTRLTVT.

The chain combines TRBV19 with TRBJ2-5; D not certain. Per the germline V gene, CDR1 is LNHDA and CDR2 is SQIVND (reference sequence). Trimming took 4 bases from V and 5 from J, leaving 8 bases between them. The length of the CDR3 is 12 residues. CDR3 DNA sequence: TGTGCCAGTAGTAGCCTCCCGGAGACCCAGTACTTC. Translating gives CASSSLPETQYF.

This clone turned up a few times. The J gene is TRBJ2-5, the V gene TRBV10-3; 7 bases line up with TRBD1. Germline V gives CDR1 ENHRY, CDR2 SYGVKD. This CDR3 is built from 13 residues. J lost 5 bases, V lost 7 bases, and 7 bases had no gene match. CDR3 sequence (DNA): TGTGCCATCACCGAAGGACAGGACGAGACCCAGTACTTC. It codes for CAITEGQDETQYF.

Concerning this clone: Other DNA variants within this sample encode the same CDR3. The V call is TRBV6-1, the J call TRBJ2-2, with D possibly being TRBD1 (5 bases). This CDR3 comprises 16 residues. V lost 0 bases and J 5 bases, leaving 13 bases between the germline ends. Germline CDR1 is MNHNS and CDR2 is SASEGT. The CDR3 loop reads CASSEASPGRTGELFF. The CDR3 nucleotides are TGTGCCAGCAGTGAAGCTTCCCCAGGGCGGACCGGGGAGCTGTTTTTT.